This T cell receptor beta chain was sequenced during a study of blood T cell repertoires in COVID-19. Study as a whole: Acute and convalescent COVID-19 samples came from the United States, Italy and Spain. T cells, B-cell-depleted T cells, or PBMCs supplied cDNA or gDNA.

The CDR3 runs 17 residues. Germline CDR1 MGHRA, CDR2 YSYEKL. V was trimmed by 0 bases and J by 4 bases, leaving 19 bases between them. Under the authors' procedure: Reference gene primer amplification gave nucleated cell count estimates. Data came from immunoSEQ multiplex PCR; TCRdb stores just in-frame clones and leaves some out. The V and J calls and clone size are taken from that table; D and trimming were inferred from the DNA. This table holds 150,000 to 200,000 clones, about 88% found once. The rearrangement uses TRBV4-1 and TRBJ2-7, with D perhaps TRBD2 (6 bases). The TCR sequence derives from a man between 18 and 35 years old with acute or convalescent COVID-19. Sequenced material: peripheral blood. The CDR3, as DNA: TGCGCCAGCAGCCAAGAGAATTTCAGGACTATTACTTACGAGCAGTACTTC. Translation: CASSQENFRTITYEQYF.